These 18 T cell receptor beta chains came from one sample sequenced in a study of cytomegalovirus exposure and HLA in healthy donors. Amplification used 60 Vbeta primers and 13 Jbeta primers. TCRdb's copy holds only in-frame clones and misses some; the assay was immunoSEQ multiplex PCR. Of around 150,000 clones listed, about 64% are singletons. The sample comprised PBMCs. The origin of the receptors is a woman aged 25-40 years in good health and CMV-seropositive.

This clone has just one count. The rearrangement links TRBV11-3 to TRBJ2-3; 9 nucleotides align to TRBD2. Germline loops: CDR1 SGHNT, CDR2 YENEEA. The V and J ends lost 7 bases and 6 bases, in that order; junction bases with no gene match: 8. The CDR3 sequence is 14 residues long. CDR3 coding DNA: TGTGCCAGCAACCCCCCGGCGGGGGGGGATACGCAGTATTTT. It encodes CASNPPAGGDTQYF. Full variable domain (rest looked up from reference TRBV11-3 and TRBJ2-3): EAGVVQSPRYKIIEKKQPVAFWCNPISGHNTLYWYLQNLGQGPELLIRYENEEAVDDSQLPKDRFSAERLKGVDSTLKIQPAELGDSAVYLCASNPPAGGDTQYFGPGTRLTVL.

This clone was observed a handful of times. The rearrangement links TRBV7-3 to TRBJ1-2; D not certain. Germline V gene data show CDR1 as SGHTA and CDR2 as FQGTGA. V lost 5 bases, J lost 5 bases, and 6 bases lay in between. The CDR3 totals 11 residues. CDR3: CASSLPYGYTF. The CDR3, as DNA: TGTGCCAGCAGCCTCCCTTATGGCTACACCTTC.

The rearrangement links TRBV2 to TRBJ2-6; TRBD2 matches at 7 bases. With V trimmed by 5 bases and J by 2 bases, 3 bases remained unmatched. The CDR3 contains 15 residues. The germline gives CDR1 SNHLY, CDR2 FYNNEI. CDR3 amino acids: CASSRLAPGANVLTF. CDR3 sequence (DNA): TGTGCCAGCAGTCGACTAGCTCCTGGGGCCAACGTCCTGACTTTC.

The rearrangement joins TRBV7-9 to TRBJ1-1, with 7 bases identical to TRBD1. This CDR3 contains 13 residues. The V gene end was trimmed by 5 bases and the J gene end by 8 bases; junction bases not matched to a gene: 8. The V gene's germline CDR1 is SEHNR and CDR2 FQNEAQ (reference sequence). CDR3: CASSRNLQGEAFF. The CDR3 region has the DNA TGTGCCAGCAGCCGAAACTTACAGGGGGAAGCTTTCTTT.

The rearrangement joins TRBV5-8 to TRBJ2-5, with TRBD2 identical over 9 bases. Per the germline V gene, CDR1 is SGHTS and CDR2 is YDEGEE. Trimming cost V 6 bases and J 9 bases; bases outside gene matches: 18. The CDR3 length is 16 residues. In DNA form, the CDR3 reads TGTGCCAGCACCCGAAGGGGTGCGGGAGGGGAGAGGGCCCAGTACTTC. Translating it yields CASTRRGAGGERAQYF.

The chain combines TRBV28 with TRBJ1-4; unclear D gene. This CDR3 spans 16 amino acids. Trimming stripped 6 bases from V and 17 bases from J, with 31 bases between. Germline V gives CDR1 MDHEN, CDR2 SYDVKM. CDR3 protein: CASSEERERYRSFLFF. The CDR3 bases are TGTGCCAGCAGCGAAGAACGGGAGCGATATAGGTCTTTTCTATTTTTT.

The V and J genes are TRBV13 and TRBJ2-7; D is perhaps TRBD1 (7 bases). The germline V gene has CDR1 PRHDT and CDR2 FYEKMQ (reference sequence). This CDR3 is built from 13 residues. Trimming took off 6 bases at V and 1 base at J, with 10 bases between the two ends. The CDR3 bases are TGTGCCAGCAGTCAGGGGGGATCCTACGAGCAGTACTTC. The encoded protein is CASSQGGSYEQYF.

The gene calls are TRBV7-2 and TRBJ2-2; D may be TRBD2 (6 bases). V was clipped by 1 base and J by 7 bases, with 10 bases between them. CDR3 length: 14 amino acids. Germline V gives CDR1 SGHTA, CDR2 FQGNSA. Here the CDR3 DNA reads TGTGCCAGCAGCTTAGTTGCCGGGGGCGGGGAGCTGTTTTTT. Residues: CASSLVAGGGELFF.

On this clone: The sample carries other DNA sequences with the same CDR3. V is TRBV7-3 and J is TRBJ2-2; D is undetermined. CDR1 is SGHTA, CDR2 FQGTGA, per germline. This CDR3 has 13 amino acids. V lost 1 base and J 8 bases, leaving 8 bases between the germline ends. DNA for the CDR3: TGTGCCAGCAGCTTAAACTCGCCTGGGGAGCTGTTTTTT. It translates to CASSLNSPGELFF. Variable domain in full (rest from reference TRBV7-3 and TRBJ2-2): GAGVSQTPSNKVTEKGKYVELRCDPISGHTALYWYRQSLGQGPEFLIYFQGTGAADDSGLPNDRFFAVRPEGSVSTLKIQRTERGDSAVYLCASSLNSPGELFFGEGSRLTVL.

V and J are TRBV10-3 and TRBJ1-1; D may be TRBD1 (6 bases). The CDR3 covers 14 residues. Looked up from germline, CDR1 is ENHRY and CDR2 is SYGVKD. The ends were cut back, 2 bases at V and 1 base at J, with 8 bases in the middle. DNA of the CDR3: TGTGCCATCAGTGAGGACAGGCGGAACACTGAAGCTTTCTTT. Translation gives CAISEDRRNTEAFF.

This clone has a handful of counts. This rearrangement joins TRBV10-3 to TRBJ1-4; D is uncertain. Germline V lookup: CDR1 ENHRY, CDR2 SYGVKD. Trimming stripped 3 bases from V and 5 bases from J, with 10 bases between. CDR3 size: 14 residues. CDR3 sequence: CAISEGRENEKLFF. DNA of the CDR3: TGTGCCATCAGTGAAGGGCGGGAGAATGAAAAACTGTTTTTT.

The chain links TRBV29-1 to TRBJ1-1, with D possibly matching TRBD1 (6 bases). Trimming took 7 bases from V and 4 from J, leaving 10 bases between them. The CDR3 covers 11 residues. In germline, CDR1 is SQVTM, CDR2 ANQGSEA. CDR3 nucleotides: TGCAGCGCAACAGGGTTCACTGAAGCTTTCTTT. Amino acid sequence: CSATGFTEAFF.

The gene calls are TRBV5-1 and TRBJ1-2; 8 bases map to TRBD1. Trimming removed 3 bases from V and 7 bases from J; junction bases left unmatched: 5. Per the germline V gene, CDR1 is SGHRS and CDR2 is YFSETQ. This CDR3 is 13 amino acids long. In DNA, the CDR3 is TGCGCCAGCAGCTCCGGACAGGGCAGTGGCTACACCTTC. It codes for CASSSGQGSGYTF.

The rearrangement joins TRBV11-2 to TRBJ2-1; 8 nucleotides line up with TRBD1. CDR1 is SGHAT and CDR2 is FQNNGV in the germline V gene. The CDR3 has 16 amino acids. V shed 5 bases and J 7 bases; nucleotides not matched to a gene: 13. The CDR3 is CASSPFGQGAENEQFF. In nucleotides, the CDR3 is TGTGCCAGCAGCCCATTCGGGCAGGGGGCTGAGAATGAGCAGTTCTTC.

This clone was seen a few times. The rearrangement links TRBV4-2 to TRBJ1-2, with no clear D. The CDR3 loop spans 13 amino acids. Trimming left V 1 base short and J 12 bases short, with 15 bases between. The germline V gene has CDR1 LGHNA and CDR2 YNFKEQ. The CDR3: CASSQGNDPLHTF. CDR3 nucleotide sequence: TGTGCCAGCAGCCAAGGAAATGATCCCCTACACACCTTC.

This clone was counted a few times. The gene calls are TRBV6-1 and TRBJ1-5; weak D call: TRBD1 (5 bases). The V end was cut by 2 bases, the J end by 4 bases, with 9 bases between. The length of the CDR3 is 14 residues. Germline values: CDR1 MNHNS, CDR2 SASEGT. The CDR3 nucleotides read TGTGCCAGCAGTGAAATGCAGGGTAATCAGCCCCAGCATTTT. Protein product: CASSEMQGNQPQHF.

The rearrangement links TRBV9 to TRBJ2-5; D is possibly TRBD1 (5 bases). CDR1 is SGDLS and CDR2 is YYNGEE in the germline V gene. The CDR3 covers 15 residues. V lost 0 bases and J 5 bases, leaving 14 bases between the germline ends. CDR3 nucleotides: TGTGCCAGCAGCGTAGCGGGCAGGGCCGTGGAGACCCAGTACTTC. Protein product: CASSVAGRAVETQYF.

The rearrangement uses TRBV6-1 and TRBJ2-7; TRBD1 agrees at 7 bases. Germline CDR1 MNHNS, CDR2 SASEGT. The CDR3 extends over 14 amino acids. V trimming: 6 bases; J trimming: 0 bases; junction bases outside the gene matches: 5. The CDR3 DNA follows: TGTGCCAGCAGACAGGGGCAACACTCCTACGAGCAGTACTTC. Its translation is CASRQGQHSYEQYF.